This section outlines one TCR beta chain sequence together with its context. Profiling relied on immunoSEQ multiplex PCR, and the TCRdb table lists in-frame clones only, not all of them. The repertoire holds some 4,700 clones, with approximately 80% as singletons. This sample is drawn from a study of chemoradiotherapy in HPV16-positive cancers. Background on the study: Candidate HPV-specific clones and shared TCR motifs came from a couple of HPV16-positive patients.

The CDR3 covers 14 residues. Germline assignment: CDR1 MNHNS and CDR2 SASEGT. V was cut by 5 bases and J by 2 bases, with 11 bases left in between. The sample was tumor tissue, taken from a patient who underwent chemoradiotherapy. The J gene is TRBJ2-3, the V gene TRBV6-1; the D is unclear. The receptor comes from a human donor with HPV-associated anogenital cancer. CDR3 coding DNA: TGTGCCAGCAGTCACAGTGGCTCCACAGATACGCAGTATTTT. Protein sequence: CASSHSGSTDTQYF.